Below, one T cell receptor (beta chain) is given with its context. Trimming shortened V by 5 bases and J by 4 bases, and 9 bases separated the two germline ends. The CDR3 extends over 12 amino acids. The sample is drawn from a study of type 1 and type 2 diabetes patients. Amplification started from genomic DNA. Amplification of the beta chain CDR3 used 30 forward and 13 reverse multiplex primers. MiXCR, applied by TCRdb to the multiplex PCR reads, yields one record per CDR3 protein. The sample yields approximately 260,000 distinct CDR3 sequences, roughly 44% seen once. Sequences were obtained from peripheral blood mononuclear cells (PBMCs). This clonotype originated in a young man with type 2 diabetes. The chain uses TRBV12-3 or TRBV12-4 and TRBJ2-7; weak D call: TRBD1 (5 bases). Here the CDR3 reads CASSDQGYEQYF. The CDR3 nucleotides read TGTGCCAGCAGTGACCAGGGTTACGAGCAGTACTTC.